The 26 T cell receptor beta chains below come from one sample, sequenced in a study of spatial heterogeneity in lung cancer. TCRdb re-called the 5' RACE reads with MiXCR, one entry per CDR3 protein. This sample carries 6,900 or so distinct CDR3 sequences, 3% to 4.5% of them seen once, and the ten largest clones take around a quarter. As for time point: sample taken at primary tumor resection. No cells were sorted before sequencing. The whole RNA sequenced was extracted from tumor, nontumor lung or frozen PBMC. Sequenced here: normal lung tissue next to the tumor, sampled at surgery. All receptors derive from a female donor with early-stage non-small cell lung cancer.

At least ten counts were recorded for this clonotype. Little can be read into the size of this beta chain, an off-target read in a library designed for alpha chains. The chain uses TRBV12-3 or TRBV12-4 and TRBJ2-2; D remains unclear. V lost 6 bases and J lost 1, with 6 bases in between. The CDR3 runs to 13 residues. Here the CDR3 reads CASREQNTGELFF. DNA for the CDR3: TGTGCCAGCAGGGAACAGAACACCGGGGAGCTGTTTTTT.

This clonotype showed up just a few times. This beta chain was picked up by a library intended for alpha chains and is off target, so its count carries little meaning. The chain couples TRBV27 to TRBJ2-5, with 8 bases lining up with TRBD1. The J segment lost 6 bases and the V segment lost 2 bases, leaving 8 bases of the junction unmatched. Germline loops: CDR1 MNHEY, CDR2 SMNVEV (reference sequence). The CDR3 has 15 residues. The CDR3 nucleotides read TGTGCCAGCAGTTTAGCGGCGGACAGGGTCAAGACCCAGTACTTC. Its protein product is CASSLAADRVKTQYF.

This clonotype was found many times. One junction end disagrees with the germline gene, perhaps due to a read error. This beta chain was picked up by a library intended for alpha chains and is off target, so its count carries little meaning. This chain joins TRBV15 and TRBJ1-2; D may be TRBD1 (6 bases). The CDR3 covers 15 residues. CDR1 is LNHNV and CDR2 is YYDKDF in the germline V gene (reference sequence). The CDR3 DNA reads TGTGCCACCAACAGAGATTTTCAGGGGAACTATGGCTACACCTTC. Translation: CATNRDFQGNYGYTF. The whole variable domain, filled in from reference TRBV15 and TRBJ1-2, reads DAMVIQNPRYQVTQFGKPVTLSCSQTLNHNVMYWYQQKSSQAPKLLFHYYDKDFNNEADTPDNFQSRRPNTSFCFLDIRSPGLGDTAMYLCATNRDFQGNYGYTFGSGTRLTVV.

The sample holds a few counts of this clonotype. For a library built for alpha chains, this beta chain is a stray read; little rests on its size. CDR3 residues: CASSSGTGLTGELFF. DNA for the CDR3: TGCGCCAGCAGCTCCGGGACAGGTCTAACCGGGGAGCTGTTTTTT. The chain carries TRBV5-1 and TRBJ2-2, with 8 bases matching TRBD1. V shed 3 bases and J 5 bases; nucleotides not matched to a gene: 6. The CDR3 loop spans 15 amino acids. Germline CDR1 and CDR2: SGHRS and YFSETQ.

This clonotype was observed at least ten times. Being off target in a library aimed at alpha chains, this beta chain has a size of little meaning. CDR3 DNA: TGTGCCAGCAGCCAAAGTCCTGGGGCAGGCGAGCTGTTTTTT. Its protein is CASSQSPGAGELFF. J is TRBJ2-2 and V is TRBV3-1; a weak D match, TRBD1 (5 bases). The CDR3 is 14 amino acids. V dropped 2 bases and J dropped 11 bases, with 15 bases sitting between them. CDR1 and CDR2 from the germline V gene are LGHDT and YNNKEL (reference sequence). The full variable domain, with the rest looked up from reference TRBV3-1 and TRBJ2-2, is DTAVSQTPKYLVTQMGNDKSIKCEQNLGHDTMYWYKQDSKKFLKIMFSYNNKELIINETVPNRFSPKSPDKAHLNLHINSLELGDSAVYFCASSQSPGAGELFFGEGSRLTVL.

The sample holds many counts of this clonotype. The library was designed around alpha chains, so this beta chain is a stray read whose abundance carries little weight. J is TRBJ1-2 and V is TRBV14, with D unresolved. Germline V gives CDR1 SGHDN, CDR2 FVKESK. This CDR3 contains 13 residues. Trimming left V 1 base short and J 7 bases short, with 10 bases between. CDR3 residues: CASSQVRKGGYTF. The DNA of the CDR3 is TGTGCCAGCAGCCAAGTGCGGAAGGGTGGCTACACCTTC.

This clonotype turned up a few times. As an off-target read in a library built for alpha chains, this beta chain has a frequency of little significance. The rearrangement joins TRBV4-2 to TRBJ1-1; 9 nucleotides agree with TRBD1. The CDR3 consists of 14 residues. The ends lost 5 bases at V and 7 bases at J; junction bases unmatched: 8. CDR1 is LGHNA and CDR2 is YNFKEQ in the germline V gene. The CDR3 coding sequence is TGTGCCAGCAGCTCTACAGGGGGCCGCGATGAAGCTTTCTTT. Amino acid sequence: CASSSTGGRDEAFF.

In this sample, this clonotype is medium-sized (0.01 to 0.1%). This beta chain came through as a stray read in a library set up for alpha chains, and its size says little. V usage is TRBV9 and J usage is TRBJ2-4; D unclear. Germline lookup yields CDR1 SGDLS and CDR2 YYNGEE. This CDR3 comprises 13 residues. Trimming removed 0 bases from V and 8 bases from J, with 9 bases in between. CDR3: CASSVGERDIQYF. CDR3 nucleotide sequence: TGTGCCAGCAGCGTAGGGGAACGTGACATTCAGTACTTC. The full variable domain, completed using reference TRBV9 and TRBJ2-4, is DSGVTQTPKHLITATGQRVTLRCSPRSGDLSVYWYQQSLDQGLQFLIQYYNGEERAKGNILERFSAQQFPDLHSELNLSSLELGDSALYFCASSVGERDIQYFGAGTRLSVL.

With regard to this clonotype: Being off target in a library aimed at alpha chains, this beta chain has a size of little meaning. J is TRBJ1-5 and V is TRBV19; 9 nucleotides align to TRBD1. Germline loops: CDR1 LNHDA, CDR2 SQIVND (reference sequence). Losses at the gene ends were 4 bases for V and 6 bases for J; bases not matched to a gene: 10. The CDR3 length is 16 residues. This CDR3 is CASSTQDRGRSQPQHF. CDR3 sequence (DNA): TGTGCCAGTAGTACCCAGGACAGGGGAAGGAGTCAGCCCCAGCATTTT.

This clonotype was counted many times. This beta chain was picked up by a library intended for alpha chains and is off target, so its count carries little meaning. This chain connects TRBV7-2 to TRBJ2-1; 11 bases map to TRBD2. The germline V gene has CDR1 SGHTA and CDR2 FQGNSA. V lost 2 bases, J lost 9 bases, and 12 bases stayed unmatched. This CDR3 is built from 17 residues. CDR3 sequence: CASSLRGLAGGEGEQFF. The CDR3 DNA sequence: TGTGCCAGCAGCTTAAGAGGGCTAGCGGGGGGCGAGGGTGAGCAGTTCTTC.

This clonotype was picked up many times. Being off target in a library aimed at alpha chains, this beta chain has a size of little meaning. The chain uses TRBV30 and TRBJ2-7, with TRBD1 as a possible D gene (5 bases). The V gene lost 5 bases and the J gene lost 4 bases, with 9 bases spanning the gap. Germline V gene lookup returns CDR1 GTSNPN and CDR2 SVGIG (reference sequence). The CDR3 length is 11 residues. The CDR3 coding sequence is TGTGCCTGGGGACAAAGTTACGAGCAGTACTTC. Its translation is CAWGQSYEQYF.

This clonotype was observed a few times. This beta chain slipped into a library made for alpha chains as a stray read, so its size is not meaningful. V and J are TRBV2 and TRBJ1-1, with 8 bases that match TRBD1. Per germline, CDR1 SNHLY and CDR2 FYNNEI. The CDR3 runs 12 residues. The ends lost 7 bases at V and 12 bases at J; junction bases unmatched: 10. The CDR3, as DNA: TGTGCCAGCACCAGGTCCCGGGACAGGTCTTTCTTT. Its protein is CASTRSRDRSFF.

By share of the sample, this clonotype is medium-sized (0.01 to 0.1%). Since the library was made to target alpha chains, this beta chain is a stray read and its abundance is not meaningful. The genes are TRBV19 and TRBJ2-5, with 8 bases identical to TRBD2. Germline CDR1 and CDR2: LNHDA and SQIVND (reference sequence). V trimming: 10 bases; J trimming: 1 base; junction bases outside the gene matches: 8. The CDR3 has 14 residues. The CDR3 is CATSHGGGQETQYF. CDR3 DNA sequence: TGTGCCACCAGCCACGGGGGGGGCCAAGAGACCCAGTACTTC. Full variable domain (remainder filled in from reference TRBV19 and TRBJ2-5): DGGITQSPKYLFRKEGQNVTLSCEQNLNHDAMYWYRQDPGQGLRLIYYSQIVNDFQKGDIAEGYSVSREKKESFPLTVTSAQKNPTAFYLCATSHGGGQETQYFGPGTRLLVL.

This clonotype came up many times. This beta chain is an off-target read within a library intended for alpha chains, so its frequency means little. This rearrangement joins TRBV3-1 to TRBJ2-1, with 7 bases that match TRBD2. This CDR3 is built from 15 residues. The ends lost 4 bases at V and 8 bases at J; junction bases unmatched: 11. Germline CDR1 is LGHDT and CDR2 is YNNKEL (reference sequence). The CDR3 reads CASSPGLYGWDEQFF. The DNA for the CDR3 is TGTGCCAGCAGCCCGGGACTATACGGTTGGGATGAGCAGTTCTTC.

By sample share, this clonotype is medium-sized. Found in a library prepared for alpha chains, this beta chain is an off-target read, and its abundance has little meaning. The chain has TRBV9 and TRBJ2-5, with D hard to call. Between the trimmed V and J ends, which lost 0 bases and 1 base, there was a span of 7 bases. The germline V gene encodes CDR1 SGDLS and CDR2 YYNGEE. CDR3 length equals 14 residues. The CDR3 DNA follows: TGTGCCAGCAGCGTAGCCCGGACCCAAGAGACCCAGTACTTC. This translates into CASSVARTQETQYF.

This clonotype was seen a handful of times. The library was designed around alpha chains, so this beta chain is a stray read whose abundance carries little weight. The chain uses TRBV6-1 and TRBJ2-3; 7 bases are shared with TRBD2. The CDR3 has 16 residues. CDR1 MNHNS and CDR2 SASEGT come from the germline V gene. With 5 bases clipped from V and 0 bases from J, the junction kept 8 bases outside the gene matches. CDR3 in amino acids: CASSTSGADSTDTQYF. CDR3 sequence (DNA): TGTGCCAGCAGTACGAGCGGGGCCGATAGCACAGATACGCAGTATTTT.

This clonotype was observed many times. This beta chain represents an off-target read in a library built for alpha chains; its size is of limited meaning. Here the CDR3 DNA reads TGTGCCAGTAGTATGTCTAGCGGGGTGACTTCTGAGCAGTACTTC. It specifies CASSMSSGVTSEQYF. The chain combines TRBV19 with TRBJ2-7, with 9 bases identical to TRBD2. From germline, CDR1 is LNHDA and CDR2 SQIVND (reference sequence). V trimming: 3 bases; J trimming: 7 bases; junction bases outside the gene matches: 10. The CDR3 consists of 15 residues. The full variable domain, completed using reference TRBV19 and TRBJ2-7, is DGGITQSPKYLFRKEGQNVTLSCEQNLNHDAMYWYRQDPGQGLRLIYYSQIVNDFQKGDIAEGYSVSREKKESFPLTVTSAQKNPTAFYLCASSMSSGVTSEQYFGPGTRLTVT.

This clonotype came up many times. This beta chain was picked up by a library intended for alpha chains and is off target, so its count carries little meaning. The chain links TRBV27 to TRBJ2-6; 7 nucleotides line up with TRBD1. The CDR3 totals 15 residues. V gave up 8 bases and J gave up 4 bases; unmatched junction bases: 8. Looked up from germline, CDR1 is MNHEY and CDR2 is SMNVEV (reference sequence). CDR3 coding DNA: TGTGCCAGCGGGTCTACAGGGGTCGGGGCCAACGTCCTGACTTTC. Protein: CASGSTGVGANVLTF.

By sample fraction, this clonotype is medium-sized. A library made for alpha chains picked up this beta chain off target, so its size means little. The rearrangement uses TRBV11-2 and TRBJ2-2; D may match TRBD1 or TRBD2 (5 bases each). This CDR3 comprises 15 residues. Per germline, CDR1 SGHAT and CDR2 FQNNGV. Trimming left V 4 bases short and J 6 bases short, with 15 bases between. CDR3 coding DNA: TGTGCCAGCAGCTCCCGGGACGAGTCCGCCGGGGAGCTGTTTTTT. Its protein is CASSSRDESAGELFF. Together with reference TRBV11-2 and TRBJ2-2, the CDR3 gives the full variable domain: EAGVAQSPRYKIIEKRQSVAFWCNPISGHATLYWYQQILGQGPKLLIQFQNNGVVDDSQLPKDRFSAERLKGVDSTLKIQPAKLEDSAVYLCASSSRDESAGELFFGEGSRLTVL.

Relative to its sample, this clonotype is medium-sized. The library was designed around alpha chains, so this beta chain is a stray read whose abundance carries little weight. The CDR3 here is CSARGTDTQYF. The CDR3 coding sequence is TGCAGTGCTAGGGGGACAGATACGCAGTATTTT. The chain joins TRBV20-1 to TRBJ2-3, with D unresolved. Trimming took 3 bases from V and 3 from J, leaving 4 bases between them. Germline-derived CDR1 and CDR2 are DFQATT and SNEGSKA (reference sequence). The CDR3 runs 11 residues.

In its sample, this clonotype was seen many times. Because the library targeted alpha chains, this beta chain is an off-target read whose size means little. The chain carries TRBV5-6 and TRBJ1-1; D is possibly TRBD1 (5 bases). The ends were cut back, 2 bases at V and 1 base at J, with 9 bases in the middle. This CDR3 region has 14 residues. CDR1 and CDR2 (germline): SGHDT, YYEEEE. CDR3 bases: TGTGCCAGCAGCTTCCCGACAGCGAACACTGAAGCTTTCTTT. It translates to CASSFPTANTEAFF.

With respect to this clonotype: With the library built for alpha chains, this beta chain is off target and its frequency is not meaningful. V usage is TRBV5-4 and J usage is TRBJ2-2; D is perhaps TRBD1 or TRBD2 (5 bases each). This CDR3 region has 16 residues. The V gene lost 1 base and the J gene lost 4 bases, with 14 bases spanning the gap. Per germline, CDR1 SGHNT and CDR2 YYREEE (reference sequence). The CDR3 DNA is TGTGCCAGCAGCTTGAAGGAGAAAGGGACCACCGGGGAGCTGTTTTTT. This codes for CASSLKEKGTTGELFF.

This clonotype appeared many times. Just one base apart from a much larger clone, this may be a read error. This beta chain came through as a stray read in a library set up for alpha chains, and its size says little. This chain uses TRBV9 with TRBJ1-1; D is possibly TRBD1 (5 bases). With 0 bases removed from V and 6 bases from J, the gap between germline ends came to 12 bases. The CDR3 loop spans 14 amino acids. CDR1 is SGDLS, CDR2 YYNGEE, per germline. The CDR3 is CASSVAGGMSEAFF. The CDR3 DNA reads TGTGCCAGCAGCGTAGCGGGGGGTATGTCTGAAGCTTTCTTT.

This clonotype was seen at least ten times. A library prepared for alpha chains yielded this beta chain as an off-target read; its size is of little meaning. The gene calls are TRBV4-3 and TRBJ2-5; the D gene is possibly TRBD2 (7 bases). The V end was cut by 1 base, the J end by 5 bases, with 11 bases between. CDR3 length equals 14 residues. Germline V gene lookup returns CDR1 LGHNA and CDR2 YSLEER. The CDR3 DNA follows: TGCGCCAGCAGCCAAGCGGGGGGCAGGGAGACCCAGTACTTC. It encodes CASSQAGGRETQYF.

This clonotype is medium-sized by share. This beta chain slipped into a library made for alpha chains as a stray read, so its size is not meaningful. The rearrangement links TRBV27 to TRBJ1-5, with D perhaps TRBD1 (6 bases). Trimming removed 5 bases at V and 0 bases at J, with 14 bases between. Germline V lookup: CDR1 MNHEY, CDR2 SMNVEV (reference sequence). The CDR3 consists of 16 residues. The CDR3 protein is CASSGQTGLSNQPQHF. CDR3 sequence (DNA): TGTGCCAGCAGTGGGCAGACAGGCCTTAGCAATCAGCCCCAGCATTTT.

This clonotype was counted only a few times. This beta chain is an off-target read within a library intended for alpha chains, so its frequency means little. The CDR3 spells CASSLTSALYNEQFF. The CDR3, as DNA: TGTGCCAGCAGCTTGACTAGCGCTTTATACAATGAGCAGTTCTTC. J is TRBJ2-1 and V is TRBV7-8; 8 nucleotides line up with TRBD2. CDR1 is SGHVS and CDR2 is FQNEAQ in the germline V gene. V lost 3 bases and J lost 4; bases outside the gene matches: 5. This CDR3 has 15 residues. The whole variable domain, filled in from reference TRBV7-8 and TRBJ2-1, reads GAGVSQSPRYKVAKRGQDVALRCDPISGHVSLFWYQQALGQGPEFLTYFQNEAQLDKSGLPSDRFFAERPEGSVSTLKIQRTQQEDSAVYLCASSLTSALYNEQFFGPGTRLTVL.